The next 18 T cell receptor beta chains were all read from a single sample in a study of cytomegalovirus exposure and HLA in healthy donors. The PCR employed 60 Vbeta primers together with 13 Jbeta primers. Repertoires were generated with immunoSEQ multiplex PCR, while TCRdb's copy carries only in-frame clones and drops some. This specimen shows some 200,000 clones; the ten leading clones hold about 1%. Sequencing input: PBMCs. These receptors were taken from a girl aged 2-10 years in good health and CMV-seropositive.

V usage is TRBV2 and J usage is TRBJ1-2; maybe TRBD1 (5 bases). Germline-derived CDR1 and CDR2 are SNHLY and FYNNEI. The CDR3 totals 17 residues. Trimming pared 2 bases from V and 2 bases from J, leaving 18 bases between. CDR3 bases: TGTGCCAGCAGTGAAATGCCCAGGGTTCTTTCGAACTATGGCTACACCTTC. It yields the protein CASSEMPRVLSNYGYTF.

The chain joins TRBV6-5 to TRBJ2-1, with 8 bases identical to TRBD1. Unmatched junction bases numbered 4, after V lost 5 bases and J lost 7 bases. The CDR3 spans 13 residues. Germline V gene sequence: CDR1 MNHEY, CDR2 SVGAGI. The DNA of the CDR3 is TGTGCCAGCAGTAATAGACAGGGGAATGAGCAGTTCTTC. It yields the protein CASSNRQGNEQFF.

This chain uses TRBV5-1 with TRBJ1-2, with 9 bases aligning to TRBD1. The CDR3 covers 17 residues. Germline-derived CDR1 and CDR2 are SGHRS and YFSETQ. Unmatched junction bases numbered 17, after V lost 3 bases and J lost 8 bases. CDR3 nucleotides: TGCGCCAGCAGCTCAGGGGGAAACAGGGGGCGCGTTGAGGGCTACACCTTC. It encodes CASSSGGNRGRVEGYTF.

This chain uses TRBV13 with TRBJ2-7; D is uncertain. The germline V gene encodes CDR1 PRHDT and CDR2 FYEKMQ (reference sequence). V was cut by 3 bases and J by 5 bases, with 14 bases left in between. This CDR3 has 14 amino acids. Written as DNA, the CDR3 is TGTGCCAGCAGCTTTCGGCAGGTTCTCGACGAGCAGTACTTC. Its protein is CASSFRQVLDEQYF.

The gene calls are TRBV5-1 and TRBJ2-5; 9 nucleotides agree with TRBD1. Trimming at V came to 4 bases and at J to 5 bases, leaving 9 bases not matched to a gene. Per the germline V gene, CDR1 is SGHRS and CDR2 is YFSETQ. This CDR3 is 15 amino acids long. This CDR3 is CASSRRDRAMETQYF. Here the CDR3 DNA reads TGCGCCAGCAGCCGCAGGGACAGGGCCATGGAGACCCAGTACTTC. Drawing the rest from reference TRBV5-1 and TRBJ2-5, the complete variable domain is KAGVTQTPRYLIKTRGQQVTLSCSPISGHRSVSWYQQTPGQGLQFLFEYFSETQRNKGNFPGRFSGRQFSNSRSEMNVSTLELGDSALYLCASSRRDRAMETQYFGPGTRLLVL.

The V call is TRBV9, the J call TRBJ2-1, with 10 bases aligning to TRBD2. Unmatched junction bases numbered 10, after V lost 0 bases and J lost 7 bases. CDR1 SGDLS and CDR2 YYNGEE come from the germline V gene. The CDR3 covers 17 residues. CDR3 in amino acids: CASSVDPAGGPLNEQFF. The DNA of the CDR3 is TGTGCCAGCAGCGTAGACCCAGCGGGAGGGCCTTTGAATGAGCAGTTCTTC.

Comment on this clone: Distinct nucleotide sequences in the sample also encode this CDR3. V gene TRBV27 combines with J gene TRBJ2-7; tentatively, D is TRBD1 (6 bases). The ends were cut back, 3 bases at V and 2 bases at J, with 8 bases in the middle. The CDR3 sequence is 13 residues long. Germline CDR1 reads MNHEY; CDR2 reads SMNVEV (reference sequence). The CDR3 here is CASSLQGTYEQYF. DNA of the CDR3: TGTGCCAGCAGTTTGCAGGGGACCTACGAGCAGTACTTC.

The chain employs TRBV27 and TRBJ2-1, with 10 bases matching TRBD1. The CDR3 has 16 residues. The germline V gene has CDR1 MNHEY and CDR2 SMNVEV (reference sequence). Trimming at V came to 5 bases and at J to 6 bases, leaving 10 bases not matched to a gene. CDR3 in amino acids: CASSTQVGTGVNEQFF. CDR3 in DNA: TGTGCCAGCAGTACCCAGGTGGGGACAGGGGTCAATGAGCAGTTCTTC.

As DNA, the CDR3 is TGTGCCAGCAGTTACGGACAGGGGGTTACTGAAGCTTTCTTT. It encodes CASSYGQGVTEAFF. The chain links TRBV6-6 to TRBJ1-1, with 10 bases fitting TRBD1. The length of the CDR3 is 14 residues. Per the germline V gene, CDR1 is MNHNY and CDR2 is SVGAGI (reference sequence). The V gene end was trimmed by 2 bases and the J gene end by 5 bases; junction bases not matched to a gene: 2.

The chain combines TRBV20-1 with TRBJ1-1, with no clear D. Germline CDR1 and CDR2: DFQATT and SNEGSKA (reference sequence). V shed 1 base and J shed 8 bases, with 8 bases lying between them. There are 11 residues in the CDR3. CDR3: CSARGAPEAFF. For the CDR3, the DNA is TGCAGTGCTAGAGGAGCTCCCGAAGCTTTCTTT.

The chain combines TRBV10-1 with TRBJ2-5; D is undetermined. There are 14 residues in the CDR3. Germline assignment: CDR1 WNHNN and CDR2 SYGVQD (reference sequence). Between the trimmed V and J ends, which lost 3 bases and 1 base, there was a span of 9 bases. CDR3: CASSDRETQETQYF. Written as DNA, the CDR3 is TGCGCCAGCAGTGATCGAGAAACCCAAGAGACCCAGTACTTC.

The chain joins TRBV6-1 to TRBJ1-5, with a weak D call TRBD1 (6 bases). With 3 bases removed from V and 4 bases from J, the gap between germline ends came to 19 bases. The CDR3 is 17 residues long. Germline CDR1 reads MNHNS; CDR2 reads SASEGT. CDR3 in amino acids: CASSDPSQGLGNQPQHF. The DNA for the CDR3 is TGTGCCAGCAGTGACCCTTCACAGGGCCTAGGGAATCAGCCCCAGCATTTT.

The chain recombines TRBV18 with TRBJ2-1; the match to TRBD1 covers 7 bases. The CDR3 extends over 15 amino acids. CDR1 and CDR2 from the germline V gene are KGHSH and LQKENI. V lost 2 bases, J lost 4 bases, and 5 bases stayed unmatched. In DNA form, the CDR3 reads TGTGCCAGCTCACCAGGGACAGATTTTTACAATGAGCAGTTCTTC. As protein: CASSPGTDFYNEQFF.

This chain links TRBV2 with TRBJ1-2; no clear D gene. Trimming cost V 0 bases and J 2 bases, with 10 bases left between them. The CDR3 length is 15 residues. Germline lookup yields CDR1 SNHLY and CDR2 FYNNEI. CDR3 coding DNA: TGTGCCAGCAGTGAAGCGCTTTCCAGAAACTATGGCTACACCTTC. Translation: CASSEALSRNYGYTF.

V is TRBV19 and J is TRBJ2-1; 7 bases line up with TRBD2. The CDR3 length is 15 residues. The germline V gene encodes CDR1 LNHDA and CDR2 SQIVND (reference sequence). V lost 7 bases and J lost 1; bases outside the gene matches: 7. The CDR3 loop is CASTPSGGSYNEQFF. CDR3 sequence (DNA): TGTGCCAGTACCCCTTCGGGGGGTTCCTACAATGAGCAGTTCTTC.

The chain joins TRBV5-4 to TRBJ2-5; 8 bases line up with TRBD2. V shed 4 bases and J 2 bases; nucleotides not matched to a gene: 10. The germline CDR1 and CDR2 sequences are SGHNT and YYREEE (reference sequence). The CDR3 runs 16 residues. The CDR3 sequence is CASSPQGAGVQETQYF. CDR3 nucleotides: TGTGCCAGCAGCCCCCAAGGAGCGGGAGTTCAAGAGACCCAGTACTTC.

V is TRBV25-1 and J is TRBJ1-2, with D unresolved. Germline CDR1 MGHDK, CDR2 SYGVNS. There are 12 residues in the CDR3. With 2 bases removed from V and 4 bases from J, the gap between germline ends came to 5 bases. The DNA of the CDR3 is TGTGCCAGCAGTGAACAGATCTATGGCTACACCTTC. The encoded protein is CASSEQIYGYTF.

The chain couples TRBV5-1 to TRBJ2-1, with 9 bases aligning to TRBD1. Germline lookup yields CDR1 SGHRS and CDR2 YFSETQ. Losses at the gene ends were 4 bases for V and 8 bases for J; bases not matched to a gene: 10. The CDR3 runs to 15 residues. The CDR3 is CASSRRTGVGDEQFF. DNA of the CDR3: TGCGCCAGCAGCAGGAGGACAGGGGTAGGGGATGAGCAGTTCTTC.